This T cell receptor (beta chain) was sequenced in a study of blood T cell repertoires in COVID-19. Study-wide background: COVID-19 samples from acute and convalescent phases originated in the United States, Italy and Spain.

Original processing methods: Estimation of nucleated cell counts was performed using reference gene primer amplification. Profiled with immunoSEQ multiplex PCR; TCRdb holds only in-frame clones, not every one. V and J calls and clone size are copied from that table; D and trimming were computed from the DNA. This table has over 150,000 clones, about 86% appearing once. CDR3 size: 17 residues. CDR1 is MGHRA and CDR2 is YSYEKL in the germline V gene. Trimming at V came to 8 bases and at J to 4 bases, leaving 18 bases not matched to a gene. The receptor's source is a man aged 50-59 years with active or convalescent COVID-19. V usage is TRBV4-1 and J usage is TRBJ2-3; TRBD2 aligns across 7 bases. Sequencing used peripheral blood. CDR3 sequence reads: CASVTPKALAEADTQYF. The CDR3 region has the DNA TGCGCCAGCGTCACCCCGAAGGCTCTAGCGGAGGCAGATACGCAGTATTTT.